This TCR beta chain was sequenced for a study of cytomegalovirus exposure and HLA in healthy donors. Study summary: Findings of an earlier analysis included some 120 million unique TCR beta sequences from 200 million or so T cells.

The study ran its PCR with 60 Vbeta and 13 Jbeta primers. Profiling relied on immunoSEQ multiplex PCR, and the TCRdb table lists in-frame clones only, not all of them. The table has about 55,000 clones, more than 75% seen once; the top ten hold over 1.1%. Study results and limitations: TCR beta chain V- and J-gene trimming was linked, in a later analysis, to a missense variant in DCLRE1C. In the analysis, some V segments, TRBV6-2 and TRBV6-3 included, were excluded as indistinguishable. Among the CMV-associated chains, a few were confirmed in vitro as specific for CMV antigens.

The V gene lost 4 bases and the J gene lost 6 bases, with 13 bases spanning the gap. Per germline, CDR1 SGDLS and CDR2 YYNGEE. This CDR3 contains 13 residues. As for this clone: What it binds is unknown.

The sequence came from a female donor in good health and CMV-seronegative. This chain joins TRBV9 and TRBJ1-1; D perhaps matches TRBD1 (5 bases). Sequencing was carried out using PBMCs. The CDR3 coding sequence is TGTGCCAGCAGCCGGGCCGGACAACCTGAAGCTTTCTTT. Protein sequence: CASSRAGQPEAFF.